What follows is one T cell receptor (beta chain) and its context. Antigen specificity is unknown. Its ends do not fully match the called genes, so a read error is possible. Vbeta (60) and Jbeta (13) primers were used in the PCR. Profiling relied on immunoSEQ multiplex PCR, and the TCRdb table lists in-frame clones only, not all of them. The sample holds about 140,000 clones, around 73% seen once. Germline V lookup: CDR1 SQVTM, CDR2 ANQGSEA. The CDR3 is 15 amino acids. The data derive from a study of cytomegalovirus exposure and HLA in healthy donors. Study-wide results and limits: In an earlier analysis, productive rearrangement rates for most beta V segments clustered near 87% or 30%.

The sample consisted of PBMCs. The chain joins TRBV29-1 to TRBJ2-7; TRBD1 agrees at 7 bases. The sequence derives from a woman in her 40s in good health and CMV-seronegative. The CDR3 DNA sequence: TGCAGCGTGGAAGTAACAGGGGACCCTTCCTACGAGCAGTACTTC. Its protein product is CSVEVTGDPSYEQYF.